The clone carrying this T cell receptor (beta chain) was seen a few times. This sample is drawn from a study of patients and donors after allogeneic stem cell transplantation. In TCRdb, the RT-PCR reads were re-called with MiXCR into one record per CDR3 protein. The table includes about 960,000 distinct CDR3 sequences, 18% detected once. Germline CDR1 SGHTA, CDR2 FQGNSA. Trimming took 1 base from V and 4 from J, leaving 10 bases between them. The CDR3 covers 14 residues. The receptor's source is a human donor who was either an allogeneic HSCT recipient or a stem cell or donor lymphocyte infusion donor (not recorded which). It is not recorded whose cells these are; they may come from a transplant donor. The chain joins TRBV7-2 to TRBJ1-2; D ambiguous. Sequenced material: blood, either unsorted or a sorted T cell fraction (not recorded which). The CDR3 bases are TGTGCCAGCAGCTTAGGTTCTTGGTTCTATGGCTACACCTTC. Its protein product is CASSLGSWFYGYTF.